These T cell receptor beta chains were read from a single sample in a study. The table came from immunoSEQ multiplex PCR; TCRdb's copy has only in-frame clones and leaves some out. The table includes around 50,000 clones, roughly 93% detected once. Material: PBMCs. The receptors come from a man aged 40-49 years with rheumatoid arthritis. Both conserved end residues are part of each CDR3. The D gene is left open where the match is weak. Clone size is stated in some rows and not others, as once, few, many or a class when expanded.

TRBV6-1	TRBJ2-3	TRBD2	.	CASSVAGVPTDTQYF	TGTGCCAGCAGCGTGGCGGGGGTCCCCACAGATACGCAGTATTTT
TRBV5-1	TRBJ1-5	.	.	CASSLVGGMGQPQHF	TGCGCCAGCAGCTTGGTTGGCGGGATGGGGCAGCCCCAGCATTTT
TRBV14	TRBJ1-1	.	.	CASSSRHEAFF	TGTGCCAGCAGCTCCCGGCACGAAGCTTTCTTT
TRBV6-5	TRBJ2-7	TRBD2	.	CASSYKRGDYEQYF	TGTGCCAGCAGTTACAAGCGGGGGGACTACGAGCAGTACTTC
TRBV3-1/TRBV3-2	TRBJ1-5	.	.	CASSRVPRGTNQPQHF	TGTGCCAGCAGCCGGGTCCCTCGGGGGACCAATCAGCCCCAGCATTTT
TRBV27	TRBJ1-1	TRBD1	.	CASSLTGGTEAFF	TGTGCCAGCAGTTTAACAGGGGGGACTGAAGCTTTCTTT
TRBV5-4	TRBJ2-7	.	.	CASSLARGSYEQYF	TGTGCCAGCAGCTTGGCTCGGGGCTCCTACGAGCAGTACTTC
TRBV30	TRBJ1-1	.	.	CAWSMDTEAFF	TGTGCCTGGAGTATGGACACTGAAGCTTTCTTT
TRBV5-1	TRBJ1-2	.	once	CASSHPTGEGFKAYGYTF	TGCGCCAGCAGCCACCCGACAGGAGAGGGTTTTAAAGCTTATGGCTACACCTTC
TRBV7-9	TRBJ1-2	TRBD1	.	CASSHPGGIYGYTF	TGTGCCAGCAGCCACCCAGGGGGCATCTATGGCTACACCTTC
TRBV5-1	TRBJ2-7	TRBD2	.	CASSSGSSGSSYEQYF	TGCGCCAGCAGCTCCGGGTCTAGCGGGAGCTCCTACGAGCAGTACTTC
TRBV5-5	TRBJ1-4	TRBD1	.	CASSLVGGQGNEKLFF	TGTGCCAGCAGCTTGGTAGGAGGACAGGGGAATGAAAAACTGTTTTTT
TRBV5-5	TRBJ1-1	.	.	CASSFVTQNTEAFF	TGTGCCAGCAGCTTTGTGACACAGAACACTGAAGCTTTCTTT
TRBV29-1	TRBJ2-3	.	.	CSVEVGDADTQYF	TGCAGCGTTGAGGTGGGGGACGCAGATACGCAGTATTTT
TRBV4-1	TRBJ1-4	TRBD1	.	CASSQPQGANEKLFF	TGCGCCAGCAGCCAACCTCAGGGGGCTAATGAAAAACTGTTTTTT
TRBV6-5	TRBJ1-6	.	.	CASSINYNSPLHF	TGTGCCAGCAGCATAAACTATAATTCACCCCTCCACTTT